This TCR beta chain was retrieved from a study of control samples from healthy donors and cancer patients. The repertoire was sequenced with immunoSEQ multiplex PCR; TCRdb's copy has only in-frame clones and lacks some. The top ten hold more than 8% of the sample, which has about 160,000 clones, about 94% seen once. V gave up 3 bases and J gave up 9 bases, with 18 bases separating them. CDR1 and CDR2 (germline): DFQATT, SNEGSKA (reference sequence). The CDR3 extends over 14 amino acids. The clonotype was recovered from a woman between 40 and 55 years old in good health. Input material: blood. The J gene is TRBJ2-1, the V gene TRBV20-1; tentative D call: TRBD2 (6 bases). CDR3 residues: CSASSAGSFGEQFF. In DNA form, the CDR3 reads TGCAGTGCTAGTTCCGCGGGGAGCTTTGGTGAGCAGTTCTTC.